The entry below describes one T cell receptor (beta chain). There is no known antigen for this receptor. No much larger clonotype is one base removed from it; base qualities were not supplied. According to the study, the label for this sample's time point signals: baseline before first vaccination. Vaccinee samples came from UK trials COV001 and COV002, including a single-blind randomized controlled phase 2/3 trial of AZD1222 (ChAdOx1 nCoV-19) in healthy adults. Trial participant PBMC samples were collected at day 0 and day 28 after the second dose for TCRbeta chain sequencing. This sample was taken from a study of T cell responses to AZD1222 COVID-19 vaccine (dated by TCRdb to 2020 to 2022). Context from the whole study: Because spike-specific TCR depth and breadth did not differ between the two schedules, AZD1222 recipients who got a second dose at roughly 4 weeks were pooled with those who got a second dose at roughly 12 weeks. Enrollment into the trials was organized by age into subgroups of 18-55, 56-69 and 70-plus years, and those subgroups contained approximately 160, 26 and 62 TCR-sequenced participants, respectively. TCR sequencing was performed for over 230 trial participants, of whom around 210 were given two doses of AZD1222 and about 25 were given two doses of MenACWY control vaccine. Study-level results and caveats: A significant rise in spike-specific TCR breadth and depth was observed after two AZD1222 doses relative to day 0 and relative to MenACWY recipients. CD4 TCRs associated with the vaccine covered the entire spike protein, and the dominant responses were in regions 160-218 and 743-854. Nearly half of unique spike-specific TCRs reportedly recognized epitopes outside regions mutated in the B.1.351 and B.1.1.7 variants. Because no day 14 peak-response samples were available, repertoires were characterized only after the peak T cell response. In the small 56-69-year group, the increase in depth fell short of significance, most likely because of low power. Most participants were white British and females outnumbered males, and the authors suggested that clonal diversity may have been underestimated. Conclusions about previously exposed vaccinees are limited, since just six AZD1222 recipients were seropositive for SARS-CoV-2 at baseline.

The CDR3 regions of human TCRbeta chains were analyzed by immunosequencing. On the study's bioinformatics: Repertoire TCRs were checked for matches against a reference library of SARS-CoV-2-specific TCRs that had been generated using the MIRA antigen-specificity platform. Breadth meant the fraction of unique TCRs that were SARS-CoV-2-associated, whereas depth meant the fraction of total T cells that were SARS-CoV-2-associated. Using the MIRA data, each spike-specific TCR was assigned both to the spike region to which the TCR was reactive and to a CD4 or CD8 class. Log10-transformed breadth and depth values were compared by one-way ANOVA with Sidak's multiple comparisons tests. The table comes from immuneACCESS by way of TCRdb, which keeps in-frame sequences with V and J called. Part of the clones is missing from these tables; in studies checked, under half for an unresolved V gene and the rest for unknown reasons. V and J calls plus clone size are reproduced from that table; the DNA served to infer D and trimming. The sample table shows roughly 160,000 clones, and about nine tenths are seen once. The top ten clones comprise 1.5% to 2% of the sample.

V is pared back by 0 bases and J by 4 bases, with 9 bases lying between the germline termini. The CDR1 and CDR2 encoded by the germline V gene are LGHNA and YSLEER. From the cysteine up to the phenylalanine, the CDR3 has a length of 14 residues. Of the read, only the CDR3 DNA is kept; its 42 bases are in frame from base 1. The V and J genes are TRBV4-3 and TRBJ1-2; the D gene is unclear. The sample was peripheral blood, taken on day 0 of AZD1222 vaccination. This receptor was identified in an adult in good health. The DNA sequence reads TGCGCCAGCAGCCAAGATCTTAGAAGCTATGGCTACACCTTC. Translated, this gives CASSQDLRSYGYTF.